These 19 T cell receptor beta chains came from one sample sequenced in a study of T cell repertoires in cytomegalovirus infection. Their specific antigens are unknown. TCRdb reprocessed the reads with MiXCR, giving one entry per CDR3 protein. In the table there are tens of thousands of distinct CDR3 sequences, more than 40% of which are singletons. Sequencing was performed on CD8+ T cells from cultured PBMCs, taken from culture after CMV antigen stimulation. The receptor source for this set is a human donor in good health (CMV status not recorded). Some clones in this sample may be carry-over from other donors' samples.

This clonotype was counted a few times. V and J are TRBV6-1 and TRBJ2-7; unclear D gene. The CDR3 sequence is 12 residues long. Germline lookup yields CDR1 MNHNS and CDR2 SASEGT. The V end lost 2 bases, the J end lost 2 bases, and 4 bases lay between the germline ends. The CDR3 sequence: CASSERAYEQYF. The DNA for the CDR3 is TGTGCCAGCAGTGAAAGGGCCTACGAGCAGTACTTC.

This clonotype was counted between two and nine times. This chain joins TRBV7-4 and TRBJ1-5; tentatively, D is TRBD1 (5 bases). The CDR3 extends over 11 amino acids. Germline V gene lookup returns CDR1 SGHVT and CDR2 SQSDAQ. Trimming removed 5 bases from V and 9 bases from J, with 8 bases in between. This chain's CDR3 is CASSAGGPQHF. The CDR3 nucleotides read TGTGCCAGCAGCGCCGGGGGGCCCCAGCATTTT.

The rearrangement uses TRBV10-3 and TRBJ1-1; D may be TRBD1 (6 bases). The CDR3 covers 15 residues. Trimming left V 4 bases short and J 0 bases short, with 12 bases between. Germline CDR1 ENHRY, CDR2 SYGVKD. The chain's CDR3 is CAISGTATLNTEAFF. As DNA, the CDR3 is TGTGCCATCAGTGGGACAGCGACTTTGAACACTGAAGCTTTCTTT.

V gene TRBV12-3 or TRBV12-4 combines with J gene TRBJ1-2, with 9 positions matching TRBD1. This CDR3 has 17 amino acids. With V trimmed by 5 bases and J by 5 bases, 15 bases remained unmatched. CDR3: CASSTPGRTGVFYGYTF. The CDR3 DNA is TGTGCCAGCAGTACTCCTGGCAGGACAGGGGTATTTTATGGCTACACCTTC.

This clonotype was observed a few times. The chain recombines TRBV6-1 with TRBJ2-1, with TRBD1 identical over 7 bases. The CDR3 length is 15 residues. The trim removed 4 bases at V and 7 bases at J, leaving 10 bases unmatched. Germline assignment: CDR1 MNHNS and CDR2 SASEGT. Here the CDR3 reads CASSADRERGNEQFF. The CDR3 DNA reads as TGTGCCAGCAGTGCCGACAGGGAGAGAGGGAATGAGCAGTTCTTC.

The chain joins TRBV11-2 to TRBJ2-7; weak D call: TRBD2 (6 bases). CDR3 length: 16 amino acids. Per germline, CDR1 SGHAT and CDR2 FQNNGV. Trimming removed 4 bases from V and 1 base from J, with 17 bases in between. The CDR3 nucleotides are TGTGCCAGCAGCTCGGAATGGCGGGGACCGTCCTACGAGCAGTACTTC. It translates to CASSSEWRGPSYEQYF.

The chain carries TRBV15 and TRBJ1-4; D is uncertain. The V and J ends lost 5 bases and 3 bases respectively, with 10 bases between them. The CDR3 consists of 14 residues. Germline V gene sequence: CDR1 LNHNV, CDR2 YYDKDF (reference sequence). The CDR3 nucleotides are TGTGCCACCAGCCGTTTTAGCCCTAATGAAAAACTGTTTTTT. Its protein is CATSRFSPNEKLFF.

This clonotype was counted only a few times. The CDR3: CASSSYRSGTETQYF. The DNA for the CDR3 is TGTGCCAGCAGCTCTTATCGAAGCGGGACGGAGACCCAGTACTTC. This chain uses TRBV7-2 with TRBJ2-5; 7 nucleotides align to TRBD2. CDR1 is SGHTA and CDR2 is FQGNSA in the germline V gene. The CDR3 covers 15 residues. J was trimmed by 5 bases and V by 4 bases; bases with no gene match: 10.

The rearrangement links TRBV28 to TRBJ2-4; 7 bases fit TRBD2. After removal of 5 bases from V and 10 bases from J, the junction contained 5 bases not matched to a gene. The length of the CDR3 is 12 residues. The germline gives CDR1 MDHEN, CDR2 SYDVKM. In DNA form, the CDR3 reads TGTGCCAGCAGTCTAGCGGTAGGGATTCAGTACTTC. Protein: CASSLAVGIQYF.

This sequence joins TRBV7-7 and TRBJ2-5, with 7 positions matching TRBD2. The CDR3 has 15 amino acids. The V gene's germline CDR1 is SSHAT and CDR2 FNYEAQ (reference sequence). Trimming at V came to 2 bases and at J to 4 bases, leaving 7 bases not matched to a gene. This CDR3 is CASSLRIREGETQYF. CDR3 in DNA: TGTGCCAGCAGCTTAAGAATCAGGGAGGGAGAGACCCAGTACTTC.

The J gene is TRBJ2-5, the V gene TRBV5-1, with 10 bases aligning to TRBD1. CDR1 and CDR2 from the germline V gene are SGHRS and YFSETQ. This CDR3 spans 16 amino acids. Unmatched junction bases numbered 4, after V lost 0 bases and J lost 2 bases. The CDR3 bases are TGCGCCAGCAGCTTGGCCGGGACAGGGGATCAAGAGACCCAGTACTTC. It codes for CASSLAGTGDQETQYF.

This clonotype has only a few counts. CDR3 amino acids: CASSLQYGGSYNSPLHF. The CDR3 coding sequence is TGTGCCAGCAGCTTACAATATGGGGGTTCTTATAATTCACCCCTCCACTTT. The V gene is TRBV6-1, the J gene TRBJ1-6; TRBD1 is a possible D gene (5 bases). Per germline, CDR1 MNHNS and CDR2 SASEGT. CDR3 length: 17 amino acids. V was pared by 6 bases and J by 4 bases, with 19 bases between.

The chain recombines TRBV28 with TRBJ1-2; D remains unclear. Per germline, CDR1 MDHEN and CDR2 SYDVKM. Trimming took off 6 bases at V and 1 base at J, with 12 bases between the two ends. This CDR3 region has 14 residues. The CDR3: CASSTTGDNYGYTF. CDR3 sequence (DNA): TGTGCCAGCAGCACTACCGGGGATAACTATGGCTACACCTTC.

This clonotype was observed a handful of times. The chain links TRBV2 to TRBJ1-1; D unclear. Germline CDR1 is SNHLY and CDR2 is FYNNEI. V was shortened by 0 bases and J by 1 base, with 12 bases between the two germline ends. The CDR3 consists of 16 residues. Here the CDR3 reads CASSEARSTGNTEAFF. CDR3 in DNA: TGTGCCAGCAGTGAAGCGAGGAGTACGGGGAACACTGAAGCTTTCTTT.

The CDR3 DNA sequence: TGTGCCAGCAGCTTAACGGGGGGGCAAGAGACCCAGTACTTC. As protein: CASSLTGGQETQYF. The rearrangement joins TRBV11-3 to TRBJ2-5; 8 positions agree with TRBD2. Germline V lookup: CDR1 SGHNT, CDR2 YENEEA. The length of the CDR3 is 14 residues. The junction had 1 base not matched to a gene; V was cut back by 2 bases and J by 2 bases.

This chain connects TRBV4-1 to TRBJ2-4; 8 bases match TRBD2. V gave up 2 bases and J gave up 8 bases; unmatched junction bases: 8. The CDR3 consists of 15 residues. The germline gives CDR1 MGHRA, CDR2 YSYEKL. The CDR3 DNA follows: TGCGCCAGCAGCCAAACGCCGGGAGGGTTGGACATTCAGTACTTC. Residues: CASSQTPGGLDIQYF.

The CDR3 here is CASSLLYSYEQYF. In nucleotides, the CDR3 is TGTGCCAGCAGCTTACTTTACTCCTACGAGCAGTACTTC. This chain joins TRBV7-9 and TRBJ2-7; no firm D call. The germline CDR1 and CDR2 sequences are SEHNR and FQNEAQ (reference sequence). Trimming shortened V by 2 bases and J by 0 bases, and 5 bases separated the two germline ends. The CDR3 extends over 13 amino acids.

The chain is built from TRBV12-3 or TRBV12-4 and TRBJ2-5; no clear D gene. V was shortened by 3 bases and J by 1 base, with 6 bases between the two germline ends. This CDR3 is 13 amino acids long. The CDR3 nucleotides are TGTGCCAGCAGTTTCGTGTTCCAAGAGACCCAGTACTTC. It encodes CASSFVFQETQYF.

The V call is TRBV7-9, the J call TRBJ1-1; 8 nucleotides align to TRBD1. V lost 5 bases, J lost 5 bases, and 7 bases stayed unmatched. The CDR3 sequence is 14 residues long. Germline loops: CDR1 SEHNR, CDR2 FQNEAQ (reference sequence). CDR3 residues: CASSPTTGVTEAFF. CDR3 DNA: TGTGCCAGCAGCCCTACGACAGGGGTGACTGAAGCTTTCTTT.